This T cell receptor beta chain was sequenced for a study of cytomegalovirus exposure and HLA in healthy donors. At the level of the study: Genetic ancestry analysis placed around 76% of the approximately 400 donors that were genotyped in the Caucasian-associated cluster.

As to this clone: What it recognizes is unknown.

The PCR had 60 Vbeta and 13 Jbeta primers. TCRdb keeps only in-frame clones here, not all; method: immunoSEQ multiplex PCR. The table has 100,000 to 150,000 clones, roughly 79% seen once. Findings of the study overall: Rarity held for most TCR sequences, but there were some public TCRs that occurred in many donors. Later analysis reportedly placed an Asian-associated ancestry cluster below the roughly 680-donor mean in N-insertions. Within an earlier analysis, most TCR beta V segments proved productive either about 90% or about 30% of the time.

CDR1 LGHNA and CDR2 YSLEER come from the germline V gene. Trimming shortened V by 0 bases and J by 2 bases, and 11 bases separated the two germline ends. CDR3 length: 15 residues. The rearrangement uses TRBV4-3 and TRBJ2-7; D gene unclear. The sequence was collected from a woman in her thirties or forties in good health and CMV-seronegative. Sequencing input: PBMCs. The DNA for the CDR3 is TGCGCCAGCAGCCAAGATCATAGCCGCCCCTACGAGCAGTACTTC. Translation: CASSQDHSRPYEQYF.